The TCR beta chain under discussion was sequenced for a study of cytotoxic CD8 clonotypes in ibrutinib-treated CLL. Study summary: For this cohort, patients were roughly eleven relapsed/refractory and approximately 15 treatment-naive, while 17 were IGHV unmutated.

Only in-frame clones appear in the TCRdb table, and some are missing; sequencing was by immunoSEQ multiplex PCR. In the table there are 250,000 to 350,000 clones, around 77% of which are singletons. CDR1 and CDR2 (germline): SGHNT, YYREEE (reference sequence). This CDR3 contains 14 residues. The ends were cut back, 0 bases at V and 1 base at J, with 7 bases in the middle. This specimen was PBMCs, taken at disease progression, from a patient treated with ibrutinib. This receptor was taken from a human donor with chronic lymphocytic leukemia. The genes are TRBV5-4 and TRBJ2-5, with D hard to call. This CDR3 is CASSLGVLQETQYF. Written as DNA, the CDR3 is TGTGCCAGCAGCTTGGGTGTGCTCCAAGAGACCCAGTACTTC.